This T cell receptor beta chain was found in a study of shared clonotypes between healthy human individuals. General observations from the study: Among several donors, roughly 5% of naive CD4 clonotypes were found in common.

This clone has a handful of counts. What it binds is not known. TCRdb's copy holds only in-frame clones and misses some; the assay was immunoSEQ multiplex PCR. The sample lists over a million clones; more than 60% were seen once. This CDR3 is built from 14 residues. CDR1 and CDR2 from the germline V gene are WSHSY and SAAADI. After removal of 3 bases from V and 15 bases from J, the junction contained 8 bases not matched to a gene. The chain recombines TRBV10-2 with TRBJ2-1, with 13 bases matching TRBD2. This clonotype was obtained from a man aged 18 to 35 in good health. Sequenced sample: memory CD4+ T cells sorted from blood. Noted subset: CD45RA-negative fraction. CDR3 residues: CASSELAGGPVGFF. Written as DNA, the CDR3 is TGCGCCAGCAGTGAACTAGCGGGAGGGCCGGTCGGGTTCTTC.